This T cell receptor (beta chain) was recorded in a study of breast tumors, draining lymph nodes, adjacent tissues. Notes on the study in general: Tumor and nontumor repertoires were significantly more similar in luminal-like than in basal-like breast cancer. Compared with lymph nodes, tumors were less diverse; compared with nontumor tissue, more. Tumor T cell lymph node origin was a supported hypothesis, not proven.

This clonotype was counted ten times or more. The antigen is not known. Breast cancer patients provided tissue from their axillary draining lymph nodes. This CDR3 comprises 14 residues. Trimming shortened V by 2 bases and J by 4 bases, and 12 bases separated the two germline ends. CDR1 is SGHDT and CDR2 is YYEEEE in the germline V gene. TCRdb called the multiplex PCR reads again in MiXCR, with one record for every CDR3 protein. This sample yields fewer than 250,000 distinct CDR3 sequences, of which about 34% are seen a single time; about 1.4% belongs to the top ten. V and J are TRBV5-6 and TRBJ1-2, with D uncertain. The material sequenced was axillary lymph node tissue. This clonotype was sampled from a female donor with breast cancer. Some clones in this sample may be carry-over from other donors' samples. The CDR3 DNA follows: TGTGCCAGCAGCTTAGCGGGCTTCCGCTATGGCTACACCTTC. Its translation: CASSLAGFRYGYTF.